A selection of T cell receptor beta chains follows, all from one sample in a study of T cell repertoires in cytomegalovirus infection. Via MiXCR, TCRdb re-called the reads, giving one row per CDR3 protein. The data show about 360,000 distinct CDR3 sequences, with about a third seen just once and about 13% held by the top ten. Their antigens remain unidentified. Sequencing was performed on cultured PBMCs, taken from culture after CMV antigen stimulation. These receptors all stem from a human donor in good health (CMV status not recorded). Some clones in this sample may be carry-over from other donors' samples. CDR3s include the opening cysteine and the closing phenylalanine or tryptophan. The D gene is left open where the match is weak. Size values are once, few and many counts, or a class for expanded clones, and some rows have none.

J: TRBJ2-4
size: few
D: .
V: TRBV12-3/TRBV12-4
DNA: TGTGCCAGCAGTTATGACCTCCTTGGCATTCAGTACTTC
CDR3: CASSYDLLGIQYF

J: TRBJ2-1
size: .
D: TRBD1
V: TRBV6-1
DNA: TGTGCCAGCACCGCCGGGACAGCGGACGGTTCCCTCAATGAGCAGTTCTTC
CDR3: CASTAGTADGSLNEQFF

J: TRBJ1-3
size: few
D: .
V: TRBV15
DNA: TGTGCCACCAGCAGAGTAGAGACACAGGGTCGGACTGGAAACACCATATATTTT
CDR3: CATSRVETQGRTGNTIYF

J: TRBJ2-5
size: .
D: .
V: TRBV6-2/TRBV6-3
DNA: TGTGCCAGCAGTACGGGGACCAGCTTATGGGAGACCCAGTACTTC
CDR3: CASSTGTSLWETQYF

J: TRBJ2-5
size: few
D: .
V: TRBV7-2
DNA: TGTGCCAGCAGCTTAGGGCAGGATTGGGGAGAGACCCAGTACTTC
CDR3: CASSLGQDWGETQYF

J: TRBJ2-5
size: .
D: .
V: TRBV6-5
DNA: TGTGCCAGCAGTTGGGACGGGGAGACCCAGTACTTC
CDR3: CASSWDGETQYF

J: TRBJ2-7
size: few
D: .
V: TRBV7-2
DNA: TGTGCCAGCAGCATGACGGGAAATGGAGCTTTCGAGCAGTACTTC
CDR3: CASSMTGNGAFEQYF

J: TRBJ1-1
size: .
D: .
V: TRBV3-1
DNA: TGTGCCAGCAGCCTTCCTGGGGGGGGAGTGTCTGAAGCTTTCTTT
CDR3: CASSLPGGGVSEAFF

J: TRBJ2-1
size: .
D: .
V: TRBV20-1
DNA: TGCAGTGCTAGCAGCACGGCTTTATACAATGAGCAGTTCTTC
CDR3: CSASSTALYNEQFF

J: TRBJ2-3
size: .
D: TRBD2
V: TRBV2
DNA: TGTGCCAGCATGGACCTAGCGGTTTTGACAGATACGCAGTATTTT
CDR3: CASMDLAVLTDTQYF

J: TRBJ2-3
size: few
D: TRBD2
V: TRBV2
DNA: TGTGCCAGCAGTAGTACCAGCGGGGGCCCAGATACGCAGTATTTT
CDR3: CASSSTSGGPDTQYF

J: TRBJ2-4
size: once
D: .
V: TRBV20-1
DNA: TGCAGTGCTGAGGAAGCCAAAAACATTCAGTACTTC
CDR3: CSAEEAKNIQYF

J: TRBJ1-6
size: few
D: .
V: TRBV4-1
DNA: TGCGCCAGCAGCCAAGTCGGTCGGATCTATAATTCACCCCTCCACTTT
CDR3: CASSQVGRIYNSPLHF

J: TRBJ1-6
size: few
D: .
V: TRBV20-1
DNA: TGCAGTGCTAGTCGTGGGGCTGGGTCCTATAATTCACCCCTCCACTTT
CDR3: CSASRGAGSYNSPLHF

J: TRBJ2-1
size: .
D: .
V: TRBV7-2
DNA: TGTGCCAGCAGCTCCTCCCGGGAGTACTACAATGAGCAGTTCTTC
CDR3: CASSSSREYYNEQFF

J: TRBJ2-5
size: .
D: TRBD2
V: TRBV20-1
DNA: TGCAGTGCTAGAGTAGCGGGAGTGGAGACCCAGTACTTC
CDR3: CSARVAGVETQYF

J: TRBJ1-1
size: .
D: .
V: TRBV29-1
DNA: TGCAGCGTTGAGACGCAGGGCCCGATGAACACTGAAGCTTTCTTT
CDR3: CSVETQGPMNTEAFF

J: TRBJ1-5
size: many
D: .
V: TRBV4-1
DNA: TGCGCCAGCAGCCAAGAGGCAGGAGGTGGGCAGCCCCAGCATTTT
CDR3: CASSQEAGGGQPQHF

J: TRBJ2-1
size: few
D: .
V: TRBV24-1
DNA: TGTGCCACCAGTGACCCCGGACTCATCTCCTACAATGAGCAGTTCTTC
CDR3: CATSDPGLISYNEQFF

J: TRBJ1-5
size: many
D: .
V: TRBV19
DNA: TGTGCCAGTAGTACTAACAGGGATAAGGGGCCCCAGCATTTT
CDR3: CASSTNRDKGPQHF

J: TRBJ1-2
size: few
D: .
V: TRBV19
DNA: TGTGCCAGTAGTACCTTACAGGGCGGCTATGGCTACACCTTC
CDR3: CASSTLQGGYGYTF

J: TRBJ2-7
size: many
D: .
V: TRBV5-1
DNA: TGCGCCAGCAGCTTGGGCCCGAGCTCCTACGAGCAGTACTTC
CDR3: CASSLGPSSYEQYF

J: TRBJ2-7
size: few
D: .
V: TRBV28
DNA: TGTGCCAGCAGCAGGGTCCAGGGTCCCTACGAGCAGTACTTC
CDR3: CASSRVQGPYEQYF

J: TRBJ2-1
size: few
D: .
V: TRBV7-2
DNA: TGTGCCAGCAGCCAACTACAGGGTTCGTACAATGAGCAGTTCTTC
CDR3: CASSQLQGSYNEQFF

J: TRBJ2-1
size: few
D: .
V: TRBV7-2
DNA: TGTGCCAGCAGCAGAGACGGCCTAGCGCAGCAGTTCTTC
CDR3: CASSRDGLAQQFF

J: TRBJ2-7
size: .
D: .
V: TRBV9
DNA: TGTGCCAGCAGCGGGACAGCAGCCTACGAGCAGTACTTC
CDR3: CASSGTAAYEQYF

J: TRBJ2-2
size: few
D: .
V: TRBV11-2
DNA: TGTGCCAGCAGCTTTGACGGGAGCCTCGGGGAGCTGTTTTTT
CDR3: CASSFDGSLGELFF

J: TRBJ1-6
size: few
D: TRBD1
V: TRBV4-3
DNA: TGCGCCAGCAGCCAACAGGGGGCAAGTTCACCCCTCCACTTT
CDR3: CASSQQGASSPLHF

J: TRBJ1-1
size: few
D: .
V: TRBV11-2
DNA: TGTGCCAGCAGCCCTCGTCGGGGGGGGCACACTGAAGCTTTCTTT
CDR3: CASSPRRGGHTEAFF

J: TRBJ2-1
size: .
D: .
V: TRBV11-3
DNA: TGTGCCAGCAGCTTAAGGGGACCTGAGGGGTTCTTC
CDR3: CASSLRGPEGFF

J: TRBJ1-2
size: .
D: .
V: TRBV29-1
DNA: TGCAGCGTTGAAGGGGGGGGCAGGATCTATGGCTACACCTTC
CDR3: CSVEGGGRIYGYTF

J: TRBJ2-3
size: .
D: TRBD2
V: TRBV7-3
DNA: TGTGCCAGCAGCCCCACCACTAGCGGGAGTGACGGGGATACGCAGTATTTT
CDR3: CASSPTTSGSDGDTQYF

J: TRBJ2-1
size: .
D: TRBD2
V: TRBV28
DNA: TGTGCCAGCACCCCCTTGCCTAGCGGTAACAATGAGCAGTTCTTC
CDR3: CASTPLPSGNNEQFF

J: TRBJ2-2
size: .
D: TRBD1
V: TRBV5-1
DNA: TGCGCCAGCAACTCGCAGGGGGCCGGGGAGCTGTTTTTT
CDR3: CASNSQGAGELFF

J: TRBJ2-1
size: .
D: .
V: TRBV24-1
DNA: TGTGCCACCAGGAGAAACAATGAGCAGTTCTTC
CDR3: CATRRNNEQFF

J: TRBJ2-5
size: few
D: .
V: TRBV6-1
DNA: TGTGCCAGCAGATTATCGCGGGAGACCCAGTACTTC
CDR3: CASRLSRETQYF

J: TRBJ2-3
size: .
D: TRBD2
V: TRBV10-3
DNA: TGTGCCATCTCAAGCGGGAGGGGCACAGATACGCAGTATTTT
CDR3: CAISSGRGTDTQYF

J: TRBJ2-1
size: many
D: TRBD2
V: TRBV7-3
DNA: TGTGCCAGCAGCGTAAGACTAGCGGGGCACAATGAGCAGTTCTTC
CDR3: CASSVRLAGHNEQFF

J: TRBJ2-5
size: few
D: TRBD2
V: TRBV25-1
DNA: TGTGCCAGCAGTGGGACTAGCGGGAGCGAGACCCAGTACTTC
CDR3: CASSGTSGSETQYF

J: TRBJ1-3
size: .
D: TRBD1
V: TRBV11-2
DNA: TGTGCCAGCAGGGCCGGGACAGGGAATTCACCTGGAAACACCATATATTTT
CDR3: CASRAGTGNSPGNTIYF

J: TRBJ2-5
size: many
D: TRBD2
V: TRBV7-2
DNA: TGTGCCAGCAGCCCTCAGACTAGCGGGAGCCGGGAGACCCAGTACTTC
CDR3: CASSPQTSGSRETQYF